This T cell receptor (beta chain) was sequenced for a study of shared T cell receptors in the human thymus. V lost 4 bases to trimming and J lost 2 bases; unmatched junction nucleotides: 9. The CDR3 is 18 residues long. Germline-derived CDR1 and CDR2 are LNHNV and YYDKDF (reference sequence). TCRdb keeps only in-frame clones here, not all; method: immunoSEQ multiplex PCR. The data show about 660,000 clones, with roughly 90% seen just once and approximately 0.011% held by the top ten. The same sample was also studied in work on human thymus T cells. Per that study: The people who donated were healthy Finnish babies having corrective surgery for congenital heart defects. Thymus pieces cut out during corrective heart surgery were the tissue that was used. It looked as if thymic and blood repertoires used V and J genes in a biased way.

This TCR derives from a boy under three years old with a congenital heart defect. The V and J genes are TRBV15 and TRBJ2-2; 11 bases fit TRBD2. The sequenced sample consisted of thymocytes. The CDR3 DNA sequence: TGTGCCACCAGCACCTATTGGACTAGCGGGTCTAACACCGGGGAGCTGTTTTTT. Encoded protein: CATSTYWTSGSNTGELFF.